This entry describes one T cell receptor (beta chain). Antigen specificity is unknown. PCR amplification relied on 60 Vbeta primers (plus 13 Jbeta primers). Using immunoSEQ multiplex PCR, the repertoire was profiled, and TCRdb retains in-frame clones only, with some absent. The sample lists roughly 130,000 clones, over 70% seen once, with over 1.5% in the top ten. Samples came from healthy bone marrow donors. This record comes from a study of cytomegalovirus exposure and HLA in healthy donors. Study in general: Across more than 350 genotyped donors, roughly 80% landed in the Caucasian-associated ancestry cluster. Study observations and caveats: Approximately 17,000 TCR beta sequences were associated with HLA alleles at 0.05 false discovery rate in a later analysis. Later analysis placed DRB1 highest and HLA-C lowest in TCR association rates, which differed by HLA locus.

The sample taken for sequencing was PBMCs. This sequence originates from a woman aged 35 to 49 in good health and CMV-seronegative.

The CDR3 sequence: CATSTPPTGGLSNYGYTF. The DNA for the CDR3 is TGTGCCACCAGCACCCCCCCTACAGGGGGCTTGTCAAACTATGGCTACACCTTC. The chain employs TRBV15 and TRBJ1-2; 9 bases agree with TRBD1. The trim removed 4 bases at V and 2 bases at J, leaving 14 bases unmatched. Germline CDR1 is LNHNV and CDR2 is YYDKDF (reference sequence). CDR3 length: 18 amino acids.